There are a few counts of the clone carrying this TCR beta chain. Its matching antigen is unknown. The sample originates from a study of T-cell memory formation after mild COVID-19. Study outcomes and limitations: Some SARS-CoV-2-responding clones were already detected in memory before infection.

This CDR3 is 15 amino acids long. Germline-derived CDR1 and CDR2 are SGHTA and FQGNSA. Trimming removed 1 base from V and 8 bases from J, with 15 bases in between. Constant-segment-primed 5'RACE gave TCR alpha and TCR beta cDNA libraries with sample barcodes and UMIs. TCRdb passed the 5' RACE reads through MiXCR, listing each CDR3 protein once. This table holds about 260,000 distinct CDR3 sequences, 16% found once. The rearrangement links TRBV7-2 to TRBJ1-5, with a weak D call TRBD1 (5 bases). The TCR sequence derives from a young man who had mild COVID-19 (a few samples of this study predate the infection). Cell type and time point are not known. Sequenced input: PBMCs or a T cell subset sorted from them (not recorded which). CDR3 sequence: CASSLDRGSLKPQHF. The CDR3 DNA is TGTGCCAGCAGCTTAGATAGGGGTAGTTTGAAGCCCCAGCATTTT.